What follows describes a single T cell receptor beta chain. TCRdb keeps only in-frame clones here, not all; method: immunoSEQ multiplex PCR. The sample lists 400,000 to 500,000 clones, roughly 88% occurring once. These data come from a study of Ad26.COV2.S vaccination and SARS-CoV-2 variants. The sample's treatment: roughly 19 received Ad26.COV2.S at low or high dose, single or two shots; roughly 5 received placebo; per-sample allocation not given. Samples came from day 63 after the first vaccine or placebo injection. An adult donor aged 18-55 years was enrolled in Boston. CDR3 length equals 14 residues. Trimming shortened V by 3 bases and J by 2 bases, and 11 bases separated the two germline ends. Germline CDR1 and CDR2: SGDLS and YYNGEE.

This chain uses TRBV9 with TRBJ1-1, with D possibly matching TRBD1 (6 bases). This sample comprised peripheral blood, obtained in a trial of Ad26.COV2.S vaccine versus placebo. The sequence was collected from a person aged 18-65 years who received the Ad26.COV2.S COVID-19 vaccine or a placebo. CDR3 protein: CASSAGQPNTEAFF. The CDR3 nucleotides are TGTGCCAGCAGCGCCGGACAGCCAAACACTGAAGCTTTCTTT. Full variable domain (outside the CDR3, taken from reference TRBV9 and TRBJ1-1): DSGVTQTPKHLITATGQRVTLRCSPRSGDLSVYWYQQSLDQGLQFLIQYYNGEERAKGNILERFSAQQFPDLHSELNLSSLELGDSALYFCASSAGQPNTEAFFGQGTRLTVV.